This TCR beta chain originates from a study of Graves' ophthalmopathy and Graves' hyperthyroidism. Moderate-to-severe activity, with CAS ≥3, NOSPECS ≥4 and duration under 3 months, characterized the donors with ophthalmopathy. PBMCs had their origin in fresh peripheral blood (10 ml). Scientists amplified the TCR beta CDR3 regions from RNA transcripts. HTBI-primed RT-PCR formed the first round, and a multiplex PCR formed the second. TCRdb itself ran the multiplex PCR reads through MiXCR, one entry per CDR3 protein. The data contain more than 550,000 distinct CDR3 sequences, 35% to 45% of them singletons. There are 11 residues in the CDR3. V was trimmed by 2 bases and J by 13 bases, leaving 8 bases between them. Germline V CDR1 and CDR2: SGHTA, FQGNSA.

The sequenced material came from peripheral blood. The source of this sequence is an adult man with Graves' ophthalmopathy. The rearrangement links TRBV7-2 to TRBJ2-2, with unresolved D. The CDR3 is CASSLLGMLFF. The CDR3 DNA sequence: TGTGCCAGCAGCTTACTGGGGATGCTGTTTTTT.